Following are 31 T cell receptor beta chains from one sample sequenced in a study of T-cell memory formation after mild COVID-19. TCRdb redid the calling of the 5' RACE reads with MiXCR, one entry per CDR3 protein. The data show 410,000 or so distinct CDR3 sequences, with about a quarter seen just once and roughly 13% held by the top ten. Sample: PBMCs or a T cell subset sorted from them (not recorded which). Receptors originate from an adult woman who had mild COVID-19 (a few samples of this study predate the infection). Cell type and time point are not known.

A few counts support this clonotype. For the CDR3, the DNA is TGTGCCTGGAGTGTACTGTTATTGGGTAACACTGAAGCTTTCTTT. As protein: CAWSVLLLGNTEAFF. The chain employs TRBV30 and TRBJ1-1, with D unclear. This CDR3 contains 15 residues. Trimming stripped 0 bases from V and 2 bases from J, with 13 bases between. Germline V gene data show CDR1 as GTSNPN and CDR2 as SVGIG (reference sequence).

This clonotype appeared many times. This CDR3 reads CASSLLIGPGEQYF. The CDR3 region has the DNA TGTGCCAGCAGCTTACTAATTGGTCCCGGCGAGCAGTACTTC. The chain carries TRBV7-2 and TRBJ2-7; D gene unclear. This CDR3 region has 14 residues. Looked up from germline, CDR1 is SGHTA and CDR2 is FQGNSA. V lost 2 bases and J 6 bases, leaving 14 bases between the germline ends.

The chain is built from TRBV7-6 and TRBJ2-6; D is perhaps TRBD2 (6 bases). This CDR3 has 17 residues. CDR1 SGHVS and CDR2 FNYEAQ come from the germline V gene. V lost 0 bases, J lost 2 bases, and 11 bases lay in between. Here the CDR3 reads CASSLALGEAGANVLTF. In DNA, the CDR3 is TGTGCCAGCAGCTTAGCGTTGGGGGAGGCTGGGGCCAACGTCCTGACTTTC. The full variable domain, rest sourced from reference TRBV7-6 and TRBJ2-6, is GAGVSQSPRYKVTKRGQDVALRCDPISGHVSLYWYRQALGQGPEFLTYFNYEAQQDKSGLPNDRFSAERPEGSISTLTIQRTEQRDSAMYRCASSLALGEAGANVLTFGAGSRLTVL.

This clonotype was found many times. This chain joins TRBV25-1 and TRBJ2-1; 9 bases are a match to TRBD2. CDR3 length: 17 amino acids. Per germline, CDR1 MGHDK and CDR2 SYGVNS. The V segment lost 6 bases and the J segment 10 bases; nucleotides outside the gene matches: 19. CDR3 amino acids: CASSAPREAGGDPEQFF. CDR3 sequence (DNA): TGTGCCAGCAGCGCCCCGCGGGAAGCGGGAGGCGATCCGGAGCAGTTCTTC.

The chain carries TRBV20-1 and TRBJ1-1, with D maybe TRBD1 (5 bases). Germline V gives CDR1 DFQATT, CDR2 SNEGSKA (reference sequence). The CDR3 has 13 residues. The V end lost 4 bases, the J end lost 3 bases, and 12 bases lay between the germline ends. CDR3 sequence reads: CSATTVTDTEAFF. CDR3 DNA sequence: TGCAGTGCTACGACAGTTACGGACACTGAAGCTTTCTTT.

This clonotype has just a few counts. This chain joins TRBV7-2 and TRBJ2-6; D is tentatively TRBD1 or TRBD2 (5 bases each). With 5 bases removed from V and 4 bases from J, the gap between germline ends came to 15 bases. CDR1 is SGHTA and CDR2 is FQGNSA in the germline V gene. The CDR3 runs 16 residues. CDR3 coding DNA: TGTGCCAGCAGCGCCCTGTGGGGGAAGGGGGCCAACGTCCTGACTTTC. This codes for CASSALWGKGANVLTF.

V gene TRBV12-3 or TRBV12-4 combines with J gene TRBJ2-4, with D possibly called TRBD1 or TRBD2 (5 bases each). The CDR3 loop spans 12 amino acids. V lost 7 bases and J lost 7, with 11 bases in between. For the CDR3, the DNA is TGTGCCAGCAATCAGGGCGGGAACATTCAGTACTTC. As protein: CASNQGGNIQYF.

The DNA for the CDR3 is TGTGCCAGCAGTTTAGCGGAGAGTGAAAAACTGTTTTTT. Protein: CASSLAESEKLFF. V gene TRBV12-3 or TRBV12-4 combines with J gene TRBJ1-4, with no clear D. The V gene lost 0 bases and the J gene lost 7 bases, with 6 bases spanning the gap. The CDR3 has 13 amino acids.

This clonotype was detected only a few times. This chain uses TRBV29-1 with TRBJ2-7; D is tentatively TRBD1 or TRBD2 (6 bases each). Germline lookup yields CDR1 SQVTM and CDR2 ANQGSEA. This CDR3 region has 15 residues. The V end was cut by 4 bases, the J end by 0 bases, with 16 bases between. DNA for the CDR3: TGCAGCGTTGTTTCGGGGGCGGGGATCTCCTACGAGCAGTACTTC. It yields the protein CSVVSGAGISYEQYF.

Worth noting for this clonotype: The junction does not match germline at one end; this may be a read error. The chain links TRBV6-1 to TRBJ2-3; no reliable D call. The CDR3 totals 16 residues. The V gene's germline CDR1 is MNHNS and CDR2 SASEGT. The CDR3 region is CASSEVWGIGTDTQYF. CDR3 bases: TGTGCCAGCAGTGAAGTTTGGGGAATCGGCACAGACACGCAGTATTTT.

This clonotype has more than one count but fewer than ten. The chain links TRBV4-1 to TRBJ1-4; the D is unclear. This CDR3 spans 16 amino acids. CDR1 is MGHRA and CDR2 is YSYEKL in the germline V gene. Trimming removed 0 bases at V and 5 bases at J, with 13 bases between. As DNA, the CDR3 is TGCGCCAGCAGCCAAGATCGCGCCCAGCTAAATGAAAAACTGTTTTTT. Translating it yields CASSQDRAQLNEKLFF.

This clonotype was seen only a few times. The genes are TRBV5-1 and TRBJ2-2; D is unclear. Trimming left V 7 bases short and J 8 bases short, with 3 bases between. The germline CDR1 and CDR2 sequences are SGHRS and YFSETQ. The CDR3 loop spans 9 amino acids. CDR3 in DNA: TGCGCCAGCTTGGGGGAGCTGTTTTTT. This codes for CASLGELFF.

The J gene is TRBJ1-6, the V gene TRBV18; D gene uncertain. This CDR3 is built from 15 residues. Germline assignment: CDR1 KGHSH and CDR2 LQKENI. V was clipped by 1 base and J by 3 bases, with 7 bases between them. The CDR3 DNA follows: TGTGCCAGCTCACCACTGGGCGACTATAATTCACCCCTCCACTTT. This sequence encodes CASSPLGDYNSPLHF. The full variable domain, in which reference TRBV18 and TRBJ1-6 provide the parts outside the CDR3, is NAGVMQNPRHLVRRRGQEARLRCSPMKGHSHVYWYRQLPEEGLKFMVYLQKENIIDESGMPKERFSAEFPKEGPSILRIQQVVRGDSAAYFCASSPLGDYNSPLHFGNGTRLTVT.

The chain is built from TRBV2 and TRBJ2-2; D remains ambiguous. Trimming removed 5 bases at V and 7 bases at J, with 14 bases between. Germline values: CDR1 SNHLY, CDR2 FYNNEI. The CDR3 is made up of 14 amino acids. In DNA form, the CDR3 reads TGTGCCAGCAGTCACCGGACGATGGGCGGGGAGCTGTTTTTT. Its translation is CASSHRTMGGELFF.

The table lists this clonotype with a few counts. The chain is built from TRBV5-1 and TRBJ2-3; 7 bases fit TRBD1. With V trimmed by 4 bases and J by 7 bases, 9 bases remained unmatched. This CDR3 has 14 amino acids. CDR1 is SGHRS and CDR2 is YFSETQ in the germline V gene. The CDR3 DNA follows: TGCGCCAGCAGCCCCGGGACAGTACCAAATACGCAGTATTTT. It translates to CASSPGTVPNTQYF.

This clonotype was seen more than once but under ten times. The chain uses TRBV14 and TRBJ2-7, with D perhaps assigned TRBD1 or TRBD2 (5 bases each). The V end lost 4 bases, the J end lost 0 bases, and 10 bases lay between the germline ends. Germline-derived CDR1 and CDR2 are SGHDN and FVKESK. The CDR3 runs to 14 residues. The CDR3 sequence: CASSPLGTSYEQYF. Here the CDR3 DNA reads TGTGCCAGCAGCCCCTTGGGGACCTCCTACGAGCAGTACTTC.

V and J are TRBV7-9 and TRBJ2-7, with D perhaps TRBD2 (5 bases). The CDR3 consists of 12 residues. Per germline, CDR1 SEHNR and CDR2 FQNEAQ (reference sequence). V shed 5 bases and J shed 5 bases, with 10 bases lying between them. The DNA of the CDR3 is TGTGCCAGCAGCCACGAAGCGGACGAGCAGTACTTC. Translating gives CASSHEADEQYF. The full variable domain, its missing parts supplied by reference TRBV7-9 and TRBJ2-7, is DTGVSQNPRHKITKRGQNVTFRCDPISEHNRLYWYRQTLGQGPEFLTYFQNEAQLEKSRLLSDRFSAERPKGSFSTLEIQRTEQGDSAMYLCASSHEADEQYFGPGTRLTVT.

J is TRBJ1-1 and V is TRBV5-6, with D perhaps matching TRBD1 (6 bases). With 3 bases removed from V and 1 base from J, the gap between germline ends came to 10 bases. Germline CDR1 SGHDT, CDR2 YYEEEE. CDR3 length: 14 amino acids. Here the CDR3 reads CASSYTGPNTEAFF. The CDR3 nucleotides are TGTGCCAGCAGCTACACAGGGCCGAACACTGAAGCTTTCTTT.

The CDR3 loop reads CASSSDTGGWNSPLHF. In nucleotides, the CDR3 is TGCGCCAGCAGCTCAGATACAGGGGGCTGGAATTCACCCCTCCACTTT. The genes are TRBV5-1 and TRBJ1-6; 9 positions agree with TRBD1. Germline loops: CDR1 SGHRS, CDR2 YFSETQ. With V trimmed by 3 bases and J by 7 bases, 8 bases remained unmatched. CDR3 length: 16 amino acids.

The chain recombines TRBV6-5 with TRBJ2-2, with 14 nucleotides matching TRBD2. V lost 6 bases and J lost 4; bases outside the gene matches: 10. Germline CDR1 reads MNHEY; CDR2 reads SVGAGI. The CDR3 loop spans 18 amino acids. CDR3 DNA: TGTGCCAGCAGAGAGGGACTAGCGGGAGTTCCGACCACCGGGGAGCTGTTTTTT. Translating it yields CASREGLAGVPTTGELFF.

There are a few counts of this clonotype. The CDR3 is CASKKGTDTQYF. CDR3 nucleotides: TGTGCCAGCAAAAAAGGCACAGATACGCAGTATTTT. The rearrangement links TRBV7-9 to TRBJ2-3; D is uncertain. CDR1 is SEHNR and CDR2 is FQNEAQ in the germline V gene (reference sequence). V was trimmed by 7 bases and J by 1 base, leaving 6 bases between them. This CDR3 region has 12 residues.

This clonotype was counted a few times. The chain couples TRBV27 to TRBJ2-2; no firm D call. Germline V gene sequence: CDR1 MNHEY, CDR2 SMNVEV (reference sequence). The CDR3 totals 12 residues. The V gene lost 6 bases and the J gene lost 5 bases, with 7 bases spanning the gap. The CDR3: CASRLSTGELFF. The DNA for the CDR3 is TGTGCCAGCAGACTCAGTACCGGGGAGCTGTTTTTT.

As regards this clonotype: A read error may produce the germline difference seen at one junction end. V and J are TRBV27 and TRBJ2-2, with TRBD2 matching over 10 bases. The CDR3 covers 16 residues. Germline CDR1 MNHEY, CDR2 SMNVEV (reference sequence). The CDR3 sequence is CASSLAASGGAGELFF. CDR3 in DNA: TGTGCAAGCAGTTTAGCGGCTAGCGGGGGTGCCGGGGAGCTGTTTTTT.

This chain uses TRBV5-1 with TRBJ2-3; D is perhaps TRBD2 (5 bases). Trimming cost V 6 bases and J 2 bases, with 7 bases left between them. The CDR3 has 12 residues. The germline gives CDR1 SGHRS, CDR2 YFSETQ. The CDR3 DNA reads TGCGCCAGCACCGGGGACACAGATACGCAGTATTTT. It specifies CASTGDTDTQYF. The full variable domain, rest sourced from reference TRBV5-1 and TRBJ2-3, is KAGVTQTPRYLIKTRGQQVTLSCSPISGHRSVSWYQQTPGQGLQFLFEYFSETQRNKGNFPGRFSGRQFSNSRSEMNVSTLELGDSALYLCASTGDTDTQYFGPGTRLTVL.

In this sample, this clonotype turned up a few times. The chain couples TRBV20-1 to TRBJ2-7, with D uncertain. Germline loops: CDR1 DFQATT, CDR2 SNEGSKA (reference sequence). Trimming removed 7 bases at V and 0 bases at J, with 13 bases between. This CDR3 has 13 amino acids. The CDR3 loop reads CSVGTGSSYEQYF. CDR3 DNA: TGCAGTGTCGGTACGGGCAGCTCCTACGAGCAGTACTTC.

In this sample, this clonotype turned up once. This sequence joins TRBV12-3 or TRBV12-4 and TRBJ1-1, with D uncertain. V was clipped by 4 bases and J by 6 bases, with 12 bases between them. The CDR3 sequence is 13 residues long. The CDR3 spells CASSSLKRPEAFF. Written as DNA, the CDR3 is TGTGCCAGCAGTTCGCTCAAGAGGCCTGAAGCTTTCTTT.

The chain has TRBV18 and TRBJ2-3; D might be TRBD2 (5 bases). In germline, CDR1 is KGHSH, CDR2 LQKENI. The ends were cut back, 7 bases at V and 0 bases at J, with 11 bases in the middle. There are 14 residues in the CDR3. CDR3 nucleotide sequence: TGTGCCAGCTTAGGGAGTGCTAGCACAGATACGCAGTATTTT. Translation gives CASLGSASTDTQYF.

The chain joins TRBV15 to TRBJ1-3, with a possible D match to TRBD1 (6 bases). This CDR3 comprises 17 residues. Germline loops: CDR1 LNHNV, CDR2 YYDKDF (reference sequence). Trimming removed 0 bases at V and 2 bases at J, with 14 bases between. CDR3 residues: CATSRDGTGWPGNTIYF. CDR3 in DNA: TGTGCCACCAGCAGAGATGGTACAGGGTGGCCTGGAAACACCATATATTTT.

The V and J genes are TRBV30 and TRBJ2-7; TRBD1 agrees at 9 bases. The germline CDR1 and CDR2 sequences are GTSNPN and SVGIG (reference sequence). J lost 0 bases, V lost 8 bases, and 8 bases had no gene match. This CDR3 comprises 14 residues. CDR3 in DNA: TGTGCCGCGCGGACAGGGGCAGTCTCCTACGAGCAGTACTTC. Translated, it gives CAARTGAVSYEQYF.

The rearrangement joins TRBV7-2 to TRBJ2-1; tentatively, D is TRBD1 (6 bases). The CDR3 runs 13 residues. V was cut by 4 bases and J by 14 bases, with 18 bases left in between. Per germline, CDR1 SGHTA and CDR2 FQGNSA. CDR3 protein: CASSYPHDRLKFF. The CDR3 region has the DNA TGTGCCAGCAGCTACCCACACGACAGGTTGAAGTTCTTC.

The rearrangement uses TRBV7-9 and TRBJ2-5; 9 nucleotides match TRBD2. The CDR3 has 17 amino acids. Trimming at V came to 0 bases and at J to 5 bases, leaving 10 bases not matched to a gene. From germline, CDR1 is SEHNR and CDR2 FQNEAQ (reference sequence). The CDR3 here is CASSLAPLAGSGETQYF. DNA of the CDR3: TGTGCCAGCAGCTTAGCGCCTCTAGCGGGGTCCGGGGAGACCCAGTACTTC. Combining the CDR3 with reference TRBV7-9 and TRBJ2-5 gives the whole variable domain DTGVSQNPRHKITKRGQNVTFRCDPISEHNRLYWYRQTLGQGPEFLTYFQNEAQLEKSRLLSDRFSAERPKGSFSTLEIQRTEQGDSAMYLCASSLAPLAGSGETQYFGPGTRLLVL.